A single sample gave rise to the 21 T cell receptor beta chains below, sequenced in a study of post-analysis software for immune sequencing data. Study findings and constraints: Patients showed TRBV5-6, TRBV5-1 and TRBV20-1 among four to six TRBV segments more frequent than in controls.

TCR beta cDNA libraries had unique molecular identifiers. MiXCR was run by TCRdb on the PCR reads, yielding one entry per CDR3 protein. Among almost 700,000 distinct CDR3 sequences listed, 55% to 70% were seen once. These receptors' targets are unknown. The sample was blood. All receptors derive from a girl aged 2-10 years with multiple sclerosis.

The rearrangement links TRBV18 to TRBJ2-3; TRBD2 matches at 7 bases. CDR3 size: 16 residues. Looked up from germline, CDR1 is KGHSH and CDR2 is LQKENI. The V and J ends lost 2 bases and 2 bases, in that order; junction bases with no gene match: 7. Here the CDR3 DNA reads TGTGCCAGCTCACCAACTCAGCGGGGAAACACAGATACGCAGTATTTT. Its protein is CASSPTQRGNTDTQYF.

The chain is built from TRBV12-3 or TRBV12-4 and TRBJ2-1, with TRBD1 identical over 11 bases. Trimming took 5 bases from V and 4 from J; bases not matched to a gene: 7. This CDR3 has 16 amino acids. In DNA form, the CDR3 reads TGTGCCAGCAGTCCGGGGGGACAGGGGGTTTACAATGAGCAGTTCTTC. Translated, it gives CASSPGGQGVYNEQFF.

The V and J genes are TRBV12-3 or TRBV12-4 and TRBJ2-1, with 8 bases identical to TRBD1. Trimming removed 5 bases from V and 4 bases from J; junction bases left unmatched: 7. The CDR3 is 15 residues long. CDR3 sequence: CASSPGGVSYNEQFF. Written as DNA, the CDR3 is TGTGCCAGCAGTCCAGGGGGCGTCTCGTACAATGAGCAGTTCTTC.

The chain uses TRBV7-9 and TRBJ2-4; D unclear. The J call is in doubt because the DNA end fits TRBJ2-7 better. CDR3 length: 15 amino acids. The germline V gene encodes CDR1 SEHNR and CDR2 FQNEAQ (reference sequence). In DNA form, the CDR3 reads TGTGCCAGCAGCCCTAGGAATTTCCAGAACTACGAGCAGTACTTC. It translates to CASSPRNFQNYEQYF.

The rearrangement joins TRBV5-1 to TRBJ1-2, with D uncertain. Trimming took off 3 bases at V and 5 bases at J, with 17 bases between the two ends. There are 15 residues in the CDR3. The germline V gene encodes CDR1 SGHRS and CDR2 YFSETQ. The CDR3 coding sequence is TGCGCCAGCAGCTCTGCAGGATCTGCAGATTATGGCTACACCTTC. Encoded protein: CASSSAGSADYGYTF.

The CDR3: CASSSGTVGPLDGYTF. The CDR3 DNA reads TGTGCCAGCAGCTCCGGGACGGTGGGGCCCTTGGATGGCTACACCTTC. This sequence joins TRBV7-9 and TRBJ1-2, with D possibly being TRBD1 (5 bases). CDR1 and CDR2 from the germline V gene are SEHNR and FQNEAQ (reference sequence). Trimming stripped 4 bases from V and 6 bases from J, with 21 bases between. The CDR3 loop spans 16 amino acids.

This clonotype was picked up one time. This chain joins TRBV20-1 and TRBJ2-6, with 7 bases aligning to TRBD1. The CDR3 is made up of 17 amino acids. Looked up from germline, CDR1 is DFQATT and CDR2 is SNEGSKA (reference sequence). Trimming cost V 2 bases and J 0 bases; bases outside gene matches: 7. The CDR3 region is CSARLTGKVSGANVLTF. The CDR3 DNA reads as TGCAGTGCTAGACTGACAGGGAAGGTCTCTGGGGCCAACGTCCTGACTTTC.

This chain connects TRBV20-1 to TRBJ2-5, with 9 bases fitting TRBD2. The CDR3 loop spans 15 amino acids. Germline V CDR1 and CDR2: DFQATT, SNEGSKA (reference sequence). The trim removed 5 bases at V and 1 base at J, leaving 8 bases unmatched. The CDR3 nucleotides are TGCAGTGCTGCCCGACTAGCGGATCCCCAAGAGACCCAGTACTTC. Its protein is CSAARLADPQETQYF.

The chain has TRBV2 and TRBJ1-2; perhaps TRBD1 as D (5 bases). Germline V CDR1 and CDR2: SNHLY, FYNNEI. The CDR3 is made up of 12 amino acids. V lost 7 bases and J lost 6, with 12 bases in between. DNA for the CDR3: TGTGCCAGCAAAACAGGCGGGCATGGCTACACCTTC. Encoded protein: CASKTGGHGYTF. Looking up the rest from reference TRBV2 and TRBJ1-2 gives the full variable domain: EPEVTQTPSHQVTQMGQEVILRCVPISNHLYFYWYRQILGQKVEFLVSFYNNEISEKSEIFDDQFSVERPDGSNFTLKIRSTKLEDSAMYFCASKTGGHGYTFGSGTRLTVV.

CDR3 sequence (DNA): TGCAGTGCTAGTGCGGCTAGCGGGACCACAGATACGCAGTATTTT. The encoded protein is CSASAASGTTDTQYF. This chain joins TRBV20-1 and TRBJ2-3; TRBD2 matches at 9 bases. The CDR3 runs 15 residues. V lost 3 bases to trimming and J lost 2 bases; unmatched junction nucleotides: 6. Germline CDR1 reads DFQATT; CDR2 reads SNEGSKA (reference sequence).

V and J are TRBV29-1 and TRBJ1-3; 12 bases are a match to TRBD1. This CDR3 has 16 residues. CDR1 is SQVTM and CDR2 is ANQGSEA in the germline V gene. V lost 6 bases and J lost 4; bases outside the gene matches: 10. Here the CDR3 DNA reads TGCAGCGTGACCCCGGGACAGGGGGCGGAGGGAAACACCATATATTTT. It encodes CSVTPGQGAEGNTIYF.

This chain connects TRBV29-1 to TRBJ2-1; TRBD2 might be the D (7 bases). Trimming pared 7 bases from V and 3 bases from J, leaving 13 bases between. This CDR3 is built from 13 residues. Germline values: CDR1 SQVTM, CDR2 ANQGSEA. CDR3 DNA sequence: TGCAGCGCTGGGAGGGGGGGCTACAATGAGCAGTTCTTC. Translated: CSAGRGGYNEQFF.

J is TRBJ2-7 and V is TRBV10-2; 8 bases line up with TRBD2. The ends lost 10 bases at V and 3 bases at J; junction bases unmatched: 5. The length of the CDR3 is 12 residues. Germline CDR1 and CDR2: WSHSY and SAAADI. CDR3 protein: CATGRAIYEQYF. The CDR3, as DNA: TGCGCCACCGGGAGGGCAATCTACGAGCAGTACTTC.

This clonotype was recorded a few times. The chain combines TRBV13 with TRBJ1-1; D not certain. Trimming took off 3 bases at V and 7 bases at J, with 15 bases between the two ends. The CDR3 runs 14 residues. CDR1 and CDR2 from the germline V gene are PRHDT and FYEKMQ (reference sequence). The CDR3 loop reads CASSLGSVGIEAFF. The DNA for the CDR3 is TGTGCCAGCAGCTTGGGTTCCGTCGGGATTGAAGCTTTCTTT.

This clonotype has only a few counts. V and J are TRBV2 and TRBJ2-7, with D tentatively TRBD1 (6 bases). Germline lookup yields CDR1 SNHLY and CDR2 FYNNEI. This CDR3 comprises 14 residues. V dropped 6 bases and J dropped 1 base, with 13 bases sitting between them. The CDR3 DNA is TGTGCCAGCAGGGACAGCTCCTTATCCTACGAGCAGTACTTC. Its protein product is CASRDSSLSYEQYF.

The sample holds a few counts of this clonotype. The chain uses TRBV29-1 and TRBJ2-5; 10 nucleotides line up with TRBD1. V gave up 6 bases and J gave up 2 bases; unmatched junction bases: 6. The CDR3 runs 14 residues. CDR1 and CDR2 (germline): SQVTM, ANQGSEA. CDR3 in amino acids: CSVRGQGGQETQYF. In DNA, the CDR3 is TGCAGCGTCAGAGGACAGGGGGGACAAGAGACCCAGTACTTC.

V and J are TRBV12-3 or TRBV12-4 and TRBJ2-7; TRBD1 might be the D (5 bases). Trimming stripped 4 bases from V and 3 bases from J, with 13 bases between. CDR3 size: 14 residues. CDR3 nucleotide sequence: TGTGCCAGCAGTTACCAGGGTGTTATCTACGAGCAGTACTTC. It codes for CASSYQGVIYEQYF.

The chain combines TRBV11-2 with TRBJ1-4; 11 bases line up with TRBD1. This CDR3 comprises 16 residues. V trimming: 6 bases; J trimming: 7 bases; junction bases outside the gene matches: 10. In germline, CDR1 is SGHAT, CDR2 FQNNGV. CDR3 protein: CASRAPRTGGVEKLFF. CDR3 nucleotides: TGTGCCAGCAGAGCCCCCAGGACAGGGGGCGTTGAAAAACTGTTTTTT.

The chain combines TRBV25-1 with TRBJ1-6, with D possibly TRBD1 on 5 matching bases. The CDR3 contains 14 residues. The germline gives CDR1 MGHDK, CDR2 SYGVNS. The ends were cut back, 2 bases at V and 12 bases at J, with 14 bases in the middle. The CDR3 DNA reads as TGTGCCAGCAGTGAACAGGGACCAATTGGACCCCTCCACTTT. Its translation: CASSEQGPIGPLHF. The entire variable domain, with the rest obtained from reference TRBV25-1 and TRBJ1-6, is as follows: EADIYQTPRYLVIGTGKKITLECSQTMGHDKMYWYQQDPGMELHLIHYSYGVNSTEKGDLSSESTVSRIRTEHFPLTLESARPSHTSQYLCASSEQGPIGPLHFGNGTRLTVT.

The V call is TRBV5-1, the J call TRBJ2-1; 9 bases map to TRBD1. CDR1 SGHRS and CDR2 YFSETQ come from the germline V gene. V lost 4 bases and J lost 7; bases outside the gene matches: 12. The CDR3 covers 16 residues. CDR3 sequence reads: CASSLEGGQGPNEQFF. DNA of the CDR3: TGCGCCAGCAGCCTCGAAGGAGGACAGGGGCCGAATGAGCAGTTCTTC.

This clonotype was seen a single time. The chain employs TRBV9 and TRBJ2-3; TRBD2 matches at 12 bases. The CDR3 sequence is 20 residues long. CDR1 SGDLS and CDR2 YYNGEE come from the germline V gene. With V trimmed by 4 bases and J by 1 base, 16 bases remained unmatched. The CDR3 DNA reads TGTGCCAGCAGCCTCTTCGGTGCGGCTAGCGGGGGGGCGGGCACAGATACGCAGTATTTT. Residues: CASSLFGAASGGAGTDTQYF.